Listed below are T cell receptor beta chains from one sample, sequenced in a study of T cells after posttransplantation cyclophosphamide. TCRdb's table, derived via immunoSEQ multiplex PCR, lists solely in-frame clones and lacks some. The profile shows roughly 20,000 clones, 95% to 98% of them singletons. The sequencing input was naive CD4+ T cells sorted from PBMCs. These receptors all stem from a man aged 40-49 years in good health, CMV-negative, and a related stem cell transplant donor. The CDR3 runs from the conserved cysteine through the conserved F or W. The order of the fields is clone size, V gene, D gene, J gene, CDR3 protein, CDR3 DNA. A D gene is named only where the DNA matches it firmly. For some rows the clone size is stated as once, few or many, or as a class when expanded; others skip it.

size: -
V: TRBV7-9
D: TRBD2
J: TRBJ2-1
CDR3: CASSTSGSSYNEQFF
DNA: TGTGCCAGCAGCACTAGCGGGAGCTCCTACAATGAGCAGTTCTTC

size: -
V: TRBV6-6
D: -
J: TRBJ1-5
CDR3: CASTSDRYNQPQHF
DNA: TGTGCCAGCACCAGCGACAGGTACAATCAGCCCCAGCATTTT

size: -
V: TRBV11-2
D: TRBD2
J: TRBJ2-5
CDR3: CASSYRVAGEETQYF
DNA: TGTGCCAGCAGCTATCGGGTAGCGGGAGAAGAGACCCAGTACTTC

size: -
V: TRBV5-4
D: -
J: TRBJ1-2
CDR3: CASSHPGERNGYTF
DNA: TGTGCCAGCAGCCACCCGGGGGAGCGAAATGGCTACACCTTC

size: -
V: TRBV28
D: TRBD1
J: TRBJ1-5
CDR3: CASSSILGTGEFWNSNQPQHF
DNA: TGTGCCAGCAGTTCTATCCTTGGGACAGGGGAATTTTGGAATAGCAATCAGCCCCAGCATTTT

size: -
V: TRBV28
D: TRBD2
J: TRBJ2-1
CDR3: CASGAGDLAYNEQFF
DNA: TGTGCCAGCGGGGCGGGGGATTTAGCCTACAATGAGCAGTTCTTC

size: -
V: TRBV2
D: TRBD1
J: TRBJ2-5
CDR3: CASNSQGSGEQYF
DNA: TGTGCCAGCAACTCACAGGGGTCTGGGGAGCAGTACTTC

size: -
V: TRBV5-1
D: -
J: TRBJ2-5
CDR3: CASSLEGAKTQYF
DNA: TGCGCCAGCAGCTTGGAAGGAGCTAAGACCCAGTACTTC

size: -
V: TRBV28
D: -
J: TRBJ2-3
CDR3: CASSLGGGRDTQYF
DNA: TGTGCCAGCAGTTTAGGGGGCGGCCGGGATACGCAGTATTTT

size: -
V: TRBV5-1
D: TRBD1
J: TRBJ2-3
CDR3: CASRSGQGSTDTQYF
DNA: TGCGCCAGCAGATCCGGACAGGGAAGCACAGATACGCAGTATTTT

size: -
V: TRBV2
D: -
J: TRBJ2-2
CDR3: CASSVNGGQNTGELFF
DNA: TGTGCCAGCAGTGTTAATGGCGGGCAGAACACCGGGGAGCTGTTTTTT

size: once
V: TRBV20-1
D: -
J: TRBJ2-1
CDR3: CSASWDSQFF
DNA: TGCAGTGCTAGTTGGGACTCGCAGTTCTTC

size: -
V: TRBV7-9
D: TRBD1
J: TRBJ2-2
CDR3: CATRDRVLAGELFF
DNA: TGTGCCACCCGGGACAGGGTCCTTGCCGGGGAGCTGTTTTTT

size: -
V: TRBV30
D: TRBD2
J: TRBJ2-7
CDR3: CAWSVSLAGGQYF
DNA: TGTGCCTGGAGTGTCAGCTTAGCGGGCGGGCAGTACTTC

size: -
V: TRBV9
D: TRBD1
J: TRBJ1-4
CDR3: CASSAPGQGWEKLFF
DNA: TGTGCCAGCAGCGCTCCGGGACAGGGATGGGAAAAACTGTTTTTT

size: once
V: TRBV7-2
D: -
J: TRBJ1-2
CDR3: CASSSQQGGYTF
DNA: TGTGCCAGCAGCTCCCAACAGGGAGGCTACACCTTC

size: -
V: TRBV25-1
D: TRBD1
J: TRBJ1-4
CDR3: CASSERDRAEKLFF
DNA: TGTGCCAGCAGTGAACGGGACAGGGCCGAAAAACTGTTTTTT

size: -
V: TRBV28
D: TRBD1
J: TRBJ2-2
CDR3: CASSGDRAYTGELFF
DNA: TGTGCCAGCAGTGGGGACAGGGCTTACACCGGGGAGCTGTTTTTT

size: -
V: TRBV2
D: TRBD1
J: TRBJ1-5
CDR3: CASRDRVYQPQHF
DNA: TGTGCCAGCAGGGACAGGGTTTATCAGCCCCAGCATTTT

size: -
V: TRBV29-1
D: TRBD2
J: TRBJ2-2
CDR3: CSVEKAGGPLNTGELFF
DNA: TGCAGCGTTGAAAAAGCGGGAGGTCCCCTGAACACCGGGGAGCTGTTTTTT

size: -
V: TRBV19
D: -
J: TRBJ1-2
CDR3: CASSSGRAGGYTF
DNA: TGTGCCAGTAGTTCGGGCAGGGCCGGGGGCTACACCTTC

size: -
V: TRBV15
D: TRBD1
J: TRBJ2-7
CDR3: CATSKGQTTYEQYF
DNA: TGTGCCACCAGCAAGGGACAGACTACCTACGAGCAGTACTTC

size: -
V: TRBV5-4
D: TRBD1
J: TRBJ2-1
CDR3: CASSWGDRGGYNEQFF
DNA: TGTGCCAGCAGCTGGGGGGACAGGGGGGGGTACAATGAGCAGTTCTTC

size: -
V: TRBV5-6
D: -
J: TRBJ1-4
CDR3: CASSLASGGSKLFF
DNA: TGTGCCAGCAGCTTAGCCTCGGGGGGCTCAAAACTGTTTTTT

size: -
V: TRBV20-1
D: TRBD1
J: TRBJ2-7
CDR3: CSADRGYEQYF
DNA: TGCAGTGCCGACAGGGGTTACGAGCAGTACTTC

size: -
V: TRBV5-1
D: -
J: TRBJ2-7
CDR3: CASSLVGGHYEQYF
DNA: TGCGCCAGCAGCTTGGTGGGGGGTCACTACGAGCAGTACTTC

size: -
V: TRBV21-1
D: -
J: TRBJ1-2
CDR3: CASSKDGGTGGYTF
DNA: TGTGCCAGCAGCAAAGATGGGGGGACGGGAGGCTACACCTTC

size: -
V: TRBV19
D: -
J: TRBJ2-2
CDR3: CASSMGRGGELFF
DNA: TGTGCCAGTAGTATGGGGCGAGGCGGGGAGCTGTTTTTT

size: once
V: TRBV4-2
D: TRBD2
J: TRBJ2-2
CDR3: CASSLGLAGVETGELFF
DNA: TGTGCCAGCAGCCTGGGACTAGCGGGAGTAGAAACCGGGGAGCTGTTTTTT

size: -
V: TRBV2
D: -
J: TRBJ1-4
CDR3: CASSEAARANEKLFF
DNA: TGTGCCAGCAGTGAAGCGGCGCGGGCGAATGAAAAACTGTTTTTT

size: -
V: TRBV7-8
D: TRBD1
J: TRBJ2-1
CDR3: CASSLVLGGQGNEQFF
DNA: TGTGCCAGCAGCTTAGTTCTGGGGGGACAGGGAAATGAGCAGTTCTTC

size: -
V: TRBV2
D: TRBD2
J: TRBJ2-1
CDR3: CASSGAGGPNEQFF
DNA: TGTGCCAGCAGTGGGGCGGGAGGCCCCAATGAGCAGTTCTTC

size: -
V: TRBV9
D: TRBD1
J: TRBJ2-2
CDR3: CASSLTGTGLSGELFF
DNA: TGTGCCAGCAGCCTAACCGGGACAGGGCTAAGCGGGGAGCTGTTTTTT

size: -
V: TRBV10-3
D: TRBD1
J: TRBJ2-7
CDR3: CAIRAGGGEQYF
DNA: TGTGCCATCAGGGCAGGGGGTGGCGAGCAGTACTTC

size: -
V: TRBV28
D: -
J: TRBJ2-1
CDR3: CASSSSGQGLYNEQFF
DNA: TGTGCCAGCAGTTCCTCGGGACAAGGCCTCTACAATGAGCAGTTCTTC

size: -
V: TRBV5-6
D: -
J: TRBJ2-7
CDR3: CASSLLPESFTYEQYF
DNA: TGTGCCAGCAGCTTGTTACCCGAGAGTTTTACCTACGAGCAGTACTTC